Below, 2 T cell receptor beta chains from the same sample are listed, as sequenced in a study of CD8 T cells in ankylosing spondylitis. TCRdb re-derived calls from the 5' RACE reads in MiXCR, one entry per CDR3 protein. The table lists about 240,000 distinct CDR3 sequences, roughly 8.6% of them singletons. The sample consisted of blood, either unsorted or a sorted T cell fraction (not recorded which). These TCRs come from a male donor with ankylosing spondylitis or in good health (not recorded which).

This clonotype was seen ten or more times. The rearrangement links TRBV20-1 to TRBJ2-3, with D perhaps matching TRBD2 (5 bases). CDR1 and CDR2 from the germline V gene are DFQATT and SNEGSKA (reference sequence). The CDR3 contains 13 residues. Trimming cost V 2 bases and J 2 bases, with 8 bases left between them. In nucleotides, the CDR3 is TGCAGTGCTAGACCGCTAGCCACAGATACGCAGTATTTT. Protein sequence: CSARPLATDTQYF.

The J gene is TRBJ2-2, the V gene TRBV4-2, with 7 bases that match TRBD1. The CDR3 sequence is 18 residues long. With V trimmed by 4 bases and J by 4 bases, 15 bases remained unmatched. Germline V gene data show CDR1 as LGHNA and CDR2 as YNFKEQ. CDR3 DNA: TGTGCCAGCAGCCTCTCCGGTTGGTCGACAGGGATCACCGGGGAGCTGTTTTTT. It is translated as CASSLSGWSTGITGELFF.